The 32 T cell receptor beta chains below all came from one sample that was sequenced in a study of T cell changes during pregnancy in multiple sclerosis (dated by TCRdb to about 2019). Libraries came from the immunoSEQ multiplex PCR assay. The table comes from immuneACCESS by way of TCRdb, which keeps in-frame sequences with V and J called. Part of the clones is missing from these tables; in studies checked, under half for an unresolved V gene and the rest for unknown reasons. Across this sample there are more than 85,000 clones, with approximately 94% seen only once. The ten biggest clones cover 0.9% of the sample. The sequencing used peripheral blood, collected before pregnancy. These receptors came from a female donor with multiple sclerosis, enrolled in a pregnancy study.

The chain recombines TRBV4-1 with TRBJ2-1; 11 nucleotides line up with TRBD2. Germline values: CDR1 MGHRA, CDR2 YSYEKL. The CDR3 is made up of 16 amino acids. With 5 bases clipped from V and 9 bases from J, the junction kept 12 bases outside the gene matches. The CDR3 loop is CASSFQLAGARSEQFF. CDR3 nucleotides: TGCGCCAGCAGCTTCCAACTAGCGGGAGCCCGTAGTGAGCAGTTCTTC.

The V gene is TRBV14, the J gene TRBJ1-2; D ambiguous. The CDR3 totals 15 residues. Trimming removed 4 bases at V and 2 bases at J, with 14 bases between. Germline CDR1 reads SGHDN; CDR2 reads FVKESK. As DNA, the CDR3 is TGTGCCAGCAGCCCCAGGCCCCCGAAAAACTATGGCTACACCTTC. It yields the protein CASSPRPPKNYGYTF.

The chain couples TRBV4-1 to TRBJ2-6, with 7 bases aligning to TRBD1. In germline, CDR1 is MGHRA, CDR2 YSYEKL. The CDR3 totals 17 residues. V gave up 4 bases and J gave up 0 bases; unmatched junction bases: 6. The CDR3 DNA is TGCGCCAGCAGCCCACGACAGGGAAACTCTGGGGCCAACGTCCTGACTTTC. This encodes CASSPRQGNSGANVLTF.

The gene calls are TRBV4-3 and TRBJ2-1; no clear D. Germline V lookup: CDR1 LGHNA, CDR2 YSLEER. Trimming took off 0 bases at V and 3 bases at J, with 12 bases between the two ends. The CDR3 contains 16 residues. The CDR3 DNA is TGCGCCAGCAGCCAAGACGAGTGGAGCGACTACAATGAGCAGTTCTTC. Translation gives CASSQDEWSDYNEQFF.

This sequence joins TRBV9 and TRBJ1-1; D ambiguous. CDR1 is SGDLS and CDR2 is YYNGEE in the germline V gene. There are 11 residues in the CDR3. V was clipped by 4 bases and J by 7 bases, with 8 bases between them. This chain's CDR3 is CASSPGNEAFF. CDR3 sequence (DNA): TGTGCCAGCAGCCCGGGGAATGAAGCTTTCTTT.

This chain links TRBV5-6 with TRBJ2-2; D is unclear. V was clipped by 1 base and J by 5 bases, with 3 bases between them. The length of the CDR3 is 12 residues. CDR1 SGHDT and CDR2 YYEEEE come from the germline V gene. The CDR3 region has the DNA TGTGCCAGCAGCTTGTATACCGGGGAGCTGTTTTTT. It yields the protein CASSLYTGELFF.

The chain combines TRBV25-1 with TRBJ2-7; D might be TRBD2 (5 bases). Germline CDR1 reads MGHDK; CDR2 reads SYGVNS. The length of the CDR3 is 14 residues. Between the trimmed V and J ends, which lost 3 bases and 3 bases, there was a span of 12 bases. CDR3 nucleotides: TGTGCCAGCAGTGACGGGGTCGCGGACTACGAGCAGTACTTC. It yields the protein CASSDGVADYEQYF.

Only one count was recorded for this clone. The V and J genes are TRBV5-6 and TRBJ2-7; 7 positions match TRBD2. The CDR3 spans 14 residues. Germline V gives CDR1 SGHDT, CDR2 YYEEEE. V trimming: 3 bases; J trimming: 4 bases; junction bases outside the gene matches: 7. CDR3 loop: CASSYLAASYEQYF. Here the CDR3 DNA reads TGTGCCAGCAGCTATCTAGCGGCCTCGTACGAGCAGTACTTC.

J is TRBJ1-2 and V is TRBV6-6, with TRBD1 as a possible D gene (6 bases). The CDR3 consists of 13 residues. V lost 6 bases and J lost 8, with 16 bases in between. CDR1 is MNHNY, CDR2 SVGAGI, per germline (reference sequence). The CDR3 DNA reads as TGTGCCAGCAGCCCCGCCAGGGGCTCCGGCTACACCTTC. Amino acid sequence: CASSPARGSGYTF.

The chain recombines TRBV14 with TRBJ1-1; TRBD1 aligns across 7 bases. The CDR3 has 15 amino acids. Germline trimming cut 0 bases from V and 7 bases from J; bases unmatched to any gene: 8. Germline V lookup: CDR1 SGHDN, CDR2 FVKESK. CDR3 protein: CASSQDPKGAGEAFF. The CDR3 region has the DNA TGTGCCAGCAGCCAAGACCCCAAGGGGGCCGGTGAAGCTTTCTTT.

The chain is built from TRBV5-1 and TRBJ2-7, with 7 bases that match TRBD1. Germline CDR1 SGHRS, CDR2 YFSETQ. The CDR3 loop spans 14 amino acids. V lost 4 bases to trimming and J lost 1 base; unmatched junction nucleotides: 5. CDR3 amino acids: CASSNGQASYEQYF. CDR3 in DNA: TGCGCCAGCAGCAACGGACAGGCGTCCTACGAGCAGTACTTC.

The CDR3 DNA reads TGTGCCAGCAGCCCAAGACAGGGGCTGTACGAGCAGTACTTC. It encodes CASSPRQGLYEQYF. The chain is built from TRBV7-9 and TRBJ2-7, with 8 bases lining up with TRBD1. The CDR3 runs to 14 residues. CDR1 and CDR2 (germline): SEHNR, FQNEAQ (reference sequence). After removal of 5 bases from V and 4 bases from J, the junction contained 7 bases not matched to a gene.

V is TRBV7-9 and J is TRBJ1-1, with a possible D match to TRBD1 (6 bases). CDR3 length: 17 residues. V was clipped by 4 bases and J by 5 bases, with 23 bases between them. Germline V lookup: CDR1 SEHNR, CDR2 FQNEAQ (reference sequence). The chain's CDR3 is CASSSGVAWSSRTEAFF. CDR3 coding DNA: TGTGCCAGCAGCTCAGGGGTAGCTTGGTCGTCGAGAACTGAAGCTTTCTTT.

The chain carries TRBV2 and TRBJ1-5, with 8 bases lining up with TRBD1. Germline-derived CDR1 and CDR2 are SNHLY and FYNNEI. CDR3 length equals 15 residues. The V gene end was trimmed by 4 bases and the J gene end by 3 bases; junction bases not matched to a gene: 5. In DNA form, the CDR3 reads TGTGCCAGCAGTGGGACAGGGTGGGACAATCAGCCCCAGCATTTT. Its protein is CASSGTGWDNQPQHF.

The chain combines TRBV10-1 with TRBJ2-1, with D maybe TRBD1 (5 bases). V was cut by 4 bases and J by 9 bases, with 13 bases left in between. Germline V gene data show CDR1 as WNHNN and CDR2 as SYGVQD (reference sequence). The CDR3 loop spans 13 amino acids. The CDR3 region has the DNA TGCGCCAGCAGTGGCCTAGGAAGGGGTGAGCAGTTCTTC. Translated: CASSGLGRGEQFF.

The chain links TRBV15 to TRBJ2-1; 9 positions match TRBD2. This CDR3 is built from 17 residues. Germline V gene lookup returns CDR1 LNHNV and CDR2 YYDKDF (reference sequence). The ends lost 5 bases at V and 4 bases at J; junction bases unmatched: 12. The chain's CDR3 is CATSPLLGTSQYNEQFF. For the CDR3, the DNA is TGTGCCACCAGCCCCCTTTTGGGGACTAGCCAGTACAATGAGCAGTTCTTC.

The V gene is TRBV18, the J gene TRBJ1-2, with 7 bases fitting TRBD1. Trimming at V came to 3 bases and at J to 2 bases, leaving 0 bases not matched to a gene. In germline, CDR1 is KGHSH, CDR2 LQKENI. The CDR3 is 13 residues long. In nucleotides, the CDR3 is TGTGCCAGCTCACCGGGACAGAACTATGGCTACACCTTC. It yields the protein CASSPGQNYGYTF. The variable domain in full, completed from reference TRBV18 and TRBJ1-2, reads NAGVMQNPRHLVRRRGQEARLRCSPMKGHSHVYWYRQLPEEGLKFMVYLQKENIIDESGMPKERFSAEFPKEGPSILRIQQVVRGDSAAYFCASSPGQNYGYTFGSGTRLTVV.

The chain recombines TRBV27 with TRBJ2-7; TRBD1 matches at 8 bases. Per germline, CDR1 MNHEY and CDR2 SMNVEV (reference sequence). V was clipped by 5 bases and J by 0 bases; unmatched bases: 3. CDR3 size: 14 residues. DNA of the CDR3: TGTGCCAGCAGTCCCAGGGGGCCCTCCTACGAGCAGTACTTC. Residues: CASSPRGPSYEQYF.

With regard to this clone: This sample also contains other DNA sequences that code for the same CDR3. The chain combines TRBV9 with TRBJ1-5; D may be TRBD1 (5 bases). Trimming shortened V by 2 bases and J by 1 base, and 7 bases separated the two germline ends. Germline V lookup: CDR1 SGDLS, CDR2 YYNGEE. The CDR3 totals 14 residues. The CDR3 here is CASSVGGSNQPQHF. The CDR3 region has the DNA TGTGCCAGCAGCGTGGGGGGAAGCAATCAGCCCCAGCATTTT.

The J gene is TRBJ2-1, the V gene TRBV7-6, with 7 bases matching TRBD2. The V and J ends lost 5 bases and 7 bases, in that order; junction bases with no gene match: 14. This CDR3 is 16 amino acids long. Germline-derived CDR1 and CDR2 are SGHVS and FNYEAQ. This CDR3 reads CASSARLAASGNEQFF. The CDR3 nucleotides read TGTGCCAGCAGCGCCCGGCTAGCGGCATCAGGGAATGAGCAGTTCTTC.

The chain is built from TRBV5-1 and TRBJ1-3; D possibly corresponds to TRBD1 (5 bases). The CDR3 runs 13 residues. In germline, CDR1 is SGHRS, CDR2 YFSETQ. The V end was cut by 0 bases, the J end by 4 bases, with 5 bases between. The CDR3 DNA reads TGCGCCAGCAGCTTGGGACAGGGAAACACCATATATTTT. Translated: CASSLGQGNTIYF.

This clone was recorded once. The chain uses TRBV7-2 and TRBJ2-1, with TRBD2 identical over 9 bases. CDR3 size: 15 residues. V was pared by 3 bases and J by 8 bases, with 8 bases of the junction left unmatched. Germline V gene lookup returns CDR1 SGHTA and CDR2 FQGNSA. The CDR3, as DNA: TGTGCCAGCAGCTTCGGGACTAGCTCGTTCGATGAGCAGTTCTTC. It is translated as CASSFGTSSFDEQFF.

The chain links TRBV30 to TRBJ1-1, with 7 bases lining up with TRBD1. After removal of 3 bases from V and 4 bases from J, the junction contained 5 bases not matched to a gene. The length of the CDR3 is 13 residues. The germline V gene encodes CDR1 GTSNPN and CDR2 SVGIG (reference sequence). The DNA for the CDR3 is TGTGCCTGGAGGACAGGGATGATCACTGAAGCTTTCTTT. Translated: CAWRTGMITEAFF.

The chain couples TRBV15 to TRBJ1-1, with D unresolved. With 1 base removed from V and 8 bases from J, the gap between germline ends came to 17 bases. Germline V gene lookup returns CDR1 LNHNV and CDR2 YYDKDF (reference sequence). This CDR3 region has 15 residues. The CDR3 region is CATSRVSGAGREAFF. CDR3 DNA: TGTGCCACCAGCAGAGTCTCGGGCGCGGGGAGGGAAGCTTTCTTT.

The chain carries TRBV28 and TRBJ2-3; 10 bases agree with TRBD1. J gave up 6 bases and V 5 bases, and 5 bases lay outside the gene matches. This CDR3 contains 14 residues. Germline V lookup: CDR1 MDHEN, CDR2 SYDVKM. The CDR3 is CASSAGTGDDTQYF. As DNA, the CDR3 is TGTGCCAGCAGTGCCGGGACAGGGGACGATACGCAGTATTTT.

This clone was recorded only once. The V and J genes are TRBV6-5 and TRBJ1-1; D may be TRBD1 (6 bases). Germline V gives CDR1 MNHEY, CDR2 SVGAGI. The CDR3 is made up of 14 amino acids. The V and J ends lost 4 bases and 4 bases respectively, with 13 bases between them. This CDR3 reads CASSFNREGTEAFF. CDR3 sequence (DNA): TGTGCCAGCAGTTTCAACAGGGAGGGCACTGAAGCTTTCTTT.

The chain combines TRBV9 with TRBJ2-1; TRBD2 aligns across 7 bases. The CDR3 has 20 amino acids. The V gene end was trimmed by 3 bases and the J gene end by 3 bases; junction bases not matched to a gene: 21. Germline V gene data show CDR1 as SGDLS and CDR2 as YYNGEE. The CDR3 loop reads CASSARSGRERGGNYNEQFF. CDR3 nucleotides: TGTGCCAGCAGCGCGAGGTCTGGGCGGGAGAGAGGAGGAAACTACAATGAGCAGTTCTTC.

This chain connects TRBV2 to TRBJ2-3; 7 bases line up with TRBD1. This CDR3 contains 14 residues. Germline assignment: CDR1 SNHLY and CDR2 FYNNEI. V was clipped by 6 bases and J by 6 bases; unmatched bases: 9. The CDR3 nucleotides read TGTGCCAGCAGGCGGACAGGACTCACGGATACGCAGTATTTT. This gives the protein CASRRTGLTDTQYF. Filled out from reference TRBV2 and TRBJ2-3, the complete variable domain reads EPEVTQTPSHQVTQMGQEVILRCVPISNHLYFYWYRQILGQKVEFLVSFYNNEISEKSEIFDDQFSVERPDGSNFTLKIRSTKLEDSAMYFCASRRTGLTDTQYFGPGTRLTVL.

This sequence joins TRBV27 and TRBJ1-3; D possibly corresponds to TRBD1 (6 bases). The germline gives CDR1 MNHEY, CDR2 SMNVEV (reference sequence). Trimming took off 3 bases at V and 15 bases at J, with 12 bases between the two ends. The CDR3 loop spans 11 amino acids. In nucleotides, the CDR3 is TGTGCCAGCAGTTTCACAGGGCCCGAATATTTT. Encoded protein: CASSFTGPEYF.

This chain connects TRBV7-9 to TRBJ2-3; 7 nucleotides agree with TRBD2. The CDR3 has 16 residues. J gave up 2 bases and V 5 bases, and 10 bases lay outside the gene matches. The V gene's germline CDR1 is SEHNR and CDR2 FQNEAQ (reference sequence). This CDR3 is CASSTSSGGPTDTQYF. The CDR3, as DNA: TGTGCCAGCAGCACCTCTAGCGGAGGTCCCACAGATACGCAGTATTTT. The full variable domain, in which reference TRBV7-9 and TRBJ2-3 provide the parts outside the CDR3, is DTGVSQNPRHKITKRGQNVTFRCDPISEHNRLYWYRQTLGQGPEFLTYFQNEAQLEKSRLLSDRFSAERPKGSFSTLEIQRTEQGDSAMYLCASSTSSGGPTDTQYFGPGTRLTVL.

This clone came up a few times. The chain employs TRBV7-2 and TRBJ1-3, with 8 bases lining up with TRBD1. After removal of 5 bases from V and 3 bases from J, the junction contained 6 bases not matched to a gene. This CDR3 has 15 amino acids. CDR1 is SGHTA, CDR2 FQGNSA, per germline. This chain's CDR3 is CASSPPGTGGNTIYF. In DNA form, the CDR3 reads TGTGCCAGCAGCCCGCCCGGGACAGGTGGAAACACCATATATTTT.

The chain is built from TRBV5-1 and TRBJ1-1, with TRBD1 identical over 8 bases. The germline V gene has CDR1 SGHRS and CDR2 YFSETQ. V dropped 1 base and J dropped 4; count of bases not matched to a gene: 6. The CDR3 covers 15 residues. In nucleotides, the CDR3 is TGCGCCAGCAGCTTGCAACAGGGGGTAAGCACTGAAGCTTTCTTT. It specifies CASSLQQGVSTEAFF.